The text below deals with one TCR beta chain. Its antigen remains unidentified. No clone much larger than this one lies a single base away; base qualities are absent. Amplification of TCR beta CDR3 regions was carried out from RNA transcripts. A first-round RT-PCR of the TCR CDR3 used the HTBI primer set with the Qiagen OneStep RT-PCR kit. Libraries were constructed in a second round of multiplex PCR, after which size selection and purification were carried out. Sequencing of the libraries was done on an Illumina HiSeq2000 using paired-end 100 bp reads. The original pipeline was this. SOAPnuke was used to process the raw data, removing reads that contained adapters or uncalled bases, had a mean Phred below 15, or lacked an exact match to the constant primer or identifier. High-quality paired reads were merged with COPE v1.2.5, and unique nucleotide sequences were defined as clonotypes. Clonotypes were aligned to IMGT TRBV, TRBD and TRBJ reference segments using MiTCR v1.1. Analysis was restricted to V-J combinations with a frequency above 0.0001, which covered roughly 99% of repertoires. A TCS score was defined as the ratio between F50 (clonal expansion) and ExV (chaos), using BLOSUM62-based TCRdist between CDR3 peptides within each V-J. Welch's t-statistics and random forest reduced some 510 V-J features to around 14, which were used in a naive Bayes classifier (R e1071). The similarity between thyroid and blood repertoires was quantified using the Morisita-Horn index. The public reads were reprocessed in TCRdb via fastp at Q25 and MiXCR, keeping in-frame beta chains. Each entry is one CDR3 protein sequence, shown with its most common DNA and genes. TCRdb's processing, not the study's, gives the V and J calls here. The sample includes 450,000 to 700,000 distinct CDR3 sequences, with 35% to 55% observed a single time. Clones ranked in the top ten supply around 20% of the sample.

This sample was included in a study of T cells in Graves' hyperthyroidism and ophthalmopathy (dated by TCRdb to about 2019). For the wider study: A discovery cohort of approximately 97 patients, roughly 45 with Graves' ophthalmopathy and 55 to 65 with stable Graves' hyperthyroidism, was used to find distinguishing TCR V-J signatures. Whether ophthalmopathy could be predicted prospectively was tested in an independent validation cohort made up of 18 hyperthyroidism patients plus 17 patients who later progressed to ophthalmopathy. For training and testing, the approximately 92 patients in the discovery cohort were randomly divided in a 7:3 ratio. In several Graves' hyperthyroidism patients, the study also compared T-cell repertoires from thyroid tissue with T-cell repertoires from blood. Once sampling was done, hyperthyroidism patients were given methimazole at a starting dose of 30 mg daily, whereas ophthalmopathy patients were given high-dose intravenous methylprednisolone. According to the paper, TCR Vbeta CDR3 sequencing was carried out on over 130 peripheral blood samples, which came from around 43 ophthalmopathy, 70 to 80 hyperthyroidism and some 17 progressor patients.

Exclusion was applied to patients with uncontrolled infections, other autoimmune diseases, pregnancy or lactation. Diagnoses were based on clinical symptoms, serum thyroxine and TRAb, thyroid ultrasound and orbital computed tomography. Total RNA was extracted using Trizol reagent, and RNA quality was assessed on an Agilent 2100 Bioanalyzer. Counted from cysteine to phenylalanine, this CDR3 has 15 amino acids. Of the read, only the CDR3 DNA is kept; its 45 bases are in frame from base 1. For CDR1 and CDR2, the germline V gene lists SGHTA and FQGNSA. V is shortened by 7 bases, J by 1 base, and the region joining them spans 17 bases. Paper-wide results and their limitations: In validation, the model predicted progression to ophthalmopathy with about 71% sensitivity and around 72% specificity, a median of approximately 6.7 months before onset. Most expanded thyroid clonotypes (frequency above 0.001) were also detected in blood, suggesting blood repertoires may reflect thyroid immune responses. A 13 V-J signature model separated ophthalmopathy from stable hyperthyroidism, with approximately 86% sensitivity and approximately 81% specificity in cross-validation and 80%/75% in testing. Sample size was not statistically predetermined, and investigators were not blinded to group allocation.

The chain couples TRBV7-2 to TRBJ2-7, with the D call perhaps TRBD1 or TRBD2, each one matching 7 bases. The source is an adult woman with Graves' disease, either hyperthyroidism or ophthalmopathy (not recorded which). The sample taken for sequencing was peripheral blood or thyroid tissue (not recorded which). The CDR3 protein is CASNQGGGSSYEQYF. The nucleotides read TGTGCCAGCAACCAGGGGGGGGGGTCATCCTACGAGCAGTACTTC.